A single sample gave rise to the 18 T cell receptor beta chains below, sequenced in a study of OX40 agonist ivuxolimab in advanced cancers. Produced via immunoSEQ multiplex PCR; TCRdb's table is partial and in-frame only. The sample has tens of thousands of clones, about 90% seen once. Sequencing used CD4+ or CD8+ T cells sorted from blood, obtained in a trial of the OX40 agonist ivuxolimab. These TCRs come from an adult with an advanced solid tumor such as melanoma, head and neck, liver or kidney cancer.

J is TRBJ2-7 and V is TRBV28, with TRBD1 matching 9 bases. The CDR3 consists of 17 residues. The germline gives CDR1 MDHEN, CDR2 SYDVKM. Trimming took 7 bases from V and 0 from J; bases not matched to a gene: 13. The CDR3 reads CASTPPSGQGYSYEQYF. The CDR3 nucleotides are TGTGCCAGCACCCCCCCATCGGGACAGGGTTACTCCTACGAGCAGTACTTC.

The chain links TRBV6-5 to TRBJ2-7; TRBD1 might be the D (5 bases). V lost 2 bases, J lost 2 bases, and 10 bases lay in between. The V gene's germline CDR1 is MNHEY and CDR2 SVGAGI. This CDR3 is built from 14 residues. CDR3 nucleotide sequence: TGTGCCAGCAGTTACGGCCAAGGGGCCTACGAGCAGTACTTC. Translating gives CASSYGQGAYEQYF.

The V gene is TRBV5-6, the J gene TRBJ2-7; 9 nucleotides align to TRBD2. The CDR3 length is 15 residues. Germline V gene lookup returns CDR1 SGHDT and CDR2 YYEEEE. Losses at the gene ends were 3 bases for V and 5 bases for J; bases not matched to a gene: 9. The CDR3 reads CASSSRTSASDEQYF. CDR3 coding DNA: TGTGCCAGCAGCTCCAGGACTAGCGCTTCAGACGAGCAGTACTTC.

Of note for this clone: An end of the junction differs from the germline gene, which may be a read error. V is TRBV7-7 and J is TRBJ2-2; weak D call: TRBD1 (6 bases). CDR1 is SSHAT, CDR2 FNYEAQ, per germline (reference sequence). This CDR3 spans 14 amino acids. CDR3 region: CASSPDRNTGELFF. CDR3 DNA sequence: TGTGCTAGCAGCCCGGACAGAAACACCGGGGAGCTGTTTTTT. The variable domain in full, completed from reference TRBV7-7 and TRBJ2-2, reads GAGVSQSPRYKVTKRGQDVTLRCDPISSHATLYWYQQALGQGPEFLTYFNYEAQPDKSGLPSDRFSAERPEGSISTLTIQRTEQRDSAMYRCASSPDRNTGELFFGEGSRLTVL.

The chain carries TRBV7-9 and TRBJ2-7; D possibly uses TRBD1 or TRBD2 (5 bases each). CDR3 length: 14 residues. V was trimmed by 2 bases and J by 5 bases, leaving 13 bases between them. Germline assignment: CDR1 SEHNR and CDR2 FQNEAQ (reference sequence). The CDR3: CASSLTRGSDEQYF. In nucleotides, the CDR3 is TGTGCCAGCAGCTTAACGAGGGGATCGGACGAGCAGTACTTC.

The rearrangement links TRBV27 to TRBJ2-5; D ambiguous. Looked up from germline, CDR1 is MNHEY and CDR2 is SMNVEV (reference sequence). This CDR3 region has 11 residues. V dropped 5 bases and J dropped 3 bases, with 4 bases sitting between them. CDR3 amino acids: CASSDEETQYF. The CDR3 DNA sequence: TGTGCCAGCAGTGATGAAGAGACCCAGTACTTC.

Only a few counts were recorded for this clone. The V gene is TRBV9, the J gene TRBJ1-1, with TRBD1 as a possible D gene (5 bases). The germline gives CDR1 SGDLS, CDR2 YYNGEE. The CDR3 is 13 amino acids. Trimming shortened V by 4 bases and J by 4 bases, and 11 bases separated the two germline ends. The CDR3 is CASSQGGSTEAFF. CDR3 nucleotides: TGTGCCAGCAGCCAGGGCGGGAGCACTGAAGCTTTCTTT.

J is TRBJ2-2 and V is TRBV30; possibly TRBD2 for D (5 bases). CDR3 length: 12 residues. Germline V gene lookup returns CDR1 GTSNPN and CDR2 SVGIG (reference sequence). The CDR3 DNA reads TGTGCTGGTTCGAGGGCCACCGGGGAGCTGTTTTTT. Its protein is CAGSRATGELFF.

The rearrangement joins TRBV14 to TRBJ2-1; the match to TRBD2 covers 8 bases. Germline trimming cut 0 bases from V and 9 bases from J; bases unmatched to any gene: 10. This CDR3 has 16 amino acids. Germline CDR1 is SGHDN and CDR2 is FVKESK. CDR3 protein: CASSQDPLPGGGEQFF. The DNA of the CDR3 is TGTGCCAGCAGCCAAGATCCACTACCCGGGGGGGGTGAGCAGTTCTTC.

The chain joins TRBV4-1 to TRBJ2-7; 7 positions match TRBD2. V shed 3 bases, J shed 0 bases, and the junction held 11 bases outside the gene matches. This CDR3 contains 17 residues. Germline CDR1 reads MGHRA; CDR2 reads YSYEKL. CDR3 sequence: CASSHSREGLSSYEQYF. The CDR3 DNA reads as TGCGCCAGCAGCCACTCAAGGGAGGGATTAAGCTCCTACGAGCAGTACTTC.

This rearrangement joins TRBV28 to TRBJ2-7, with D perhaps matching TRBD1 or TRBD2 (5 bases each). Looked up from germline, CDR1 is MDHEN and CDR2 is SYDVKM. V was clipped by 2 bases and J by 1 base, with 9 bases between them. The CDR3 spans 14 residues. The CDR3 reads CASSLLGPSYEQYF. CDR3 DNA: TGTGCCAGCAGTTTACTGGGACCGTCCTACGAGCAGTACTTC.

The chain links TRBV6-5 to TRBJ1-1; D perhaps matches TRBD1 (5 bases). Trimming cost V 2 bases and J 1 base, with 8 bases left between them. Germline-derived CDR1 and CDR2 are MNHEY and SVGAGI. The CDR3 covers 14 residues. The CDR3 coding sequence is TGTGCCAGCAGTTACGGAGGGGCGAACACTGAAGCTTTCTTT. Its protein product is CASSYGGANTEAFF.

This rearrangement joins TRBV4-1 to TRBJ2-3; D remains unclear. Germline CDR1 MGHRA, CDR2 YSYEKL. The length of the CDR3 is 16 residues. Between the trimmed V and J ends, which lost 0 bases and 1 base, there was a span of 11 bases. The CDR3 is CASSQEVGQGTDTQYF. The CDR3 bases are TGCGCCAGCAGCCAAGAGGTTGGTCAAGGCACAGATACGCAGTATTTT.

This rearrangement joins TRBV30 to TRBJ1-2; a possible D gene is TRBD1 (6 bases). The CDR3 consists of 14 residues. V lost 2 bases and J 5 bases, leaving 15 bases between the germline ends. CDR1 and CDR2 (germline): GTSNPN, SVGIG (reference sequence). The CDR3 loop reads CAWSRDTERYGYTF. The CDR3 DNA reads TGTGCCTGGAGTCGGGACACCGAACGATATGGCTACACCTTC.

A single count supports this clone. The chain links TRBV7-6 to TRBJ1-1; TRBD1 matches at 7 bases. CDR1 and CDR2 from the germline V gene are SGHVS and FNYEAQ. The CDR3 loop spans 17 amino acids. Trimming cost V 0 bases and J 4 bases; bases outside gene matches: 11. In DNA form, the CDR3 reads TGTGCCAGCAGCTTAGCCCCGGACAGGATCTTTGGCACTGAAGCTTTCTTT. Translated: CASSLAPDRIFGTEAFF.

The rearrangement joins TRBV19 to TRBJ2-5, with 11 nucleotides matching TRBD2. The J call is doubtful: the DNA matches TRBJ2-7 better. The CDR3 has 15 amino acids. CDR1 and CDR2 from the germline V gene are LNHDA and SQIVND (reference sequence). CDR3 sequence (DNA): TGTGCCAGTAGTGTAGTAGCGGGGGGGAACTACGAGCAGTACTTC. Translated, it gives CASSVVAGGNYEQYF.

The chain couples TRBV11-2 to TRBJ2-5; TRBD1 matches at 7 bases. The germline V gene has CDR1 SGHAT and CDR2 FQNNGV. J gave up 7 bases and V 0 bases, and 17 bases lay outside the gene matches. The CDR3 covers 18 residues. CDR3 sequence reads: CASSLDIRGQLDVGTQYF. The CDR3 DNA sequence: TGTGCCAGCAGCTTAGATATCCGGGGACAGCTAGACGTTGGGACCCAGTACTTC.

The table lists this clone with many counts. This chain connects TRBV5-5 to TRBJ1-3; a possible D gene is TRBD1 (5 bases). Germline CDR1 reads SGHKS; CDR2 reads YYEKEE (reference sequence). The V end was cut by 4 bases, the J end by 2 bases, with 13 bases between. The CDR3 is 15 residues long. The CDR3 sequence is CASSIGDSAGNTIYF. CDR3 sequence (DNA): TGTGCCAGCAGCATAGGGGACTCGGCTGGAAACACCATATATTTT.